This TCR beta chain was recorded in a study of T cell repertoires in cytomegalovirus infection (dated by TCRdb to about 2019). Concerning the study at large: Recently identified HLA-C-restricted CMV epitopes, whose presentation resists viral immunomodulation, were targeted by peptide stimulations together with well-studied HLA-B-restricted epitopes. The HLA type of each donor mattered for the analysis, because public TCR beta signatures pointed to carriage of CMV infection along with the matching HLA type.

On this clonotype: Its antigen has not been determined. Base qualities are not provided; no much larger clone lies one nucleotide away.

The treatment or condition label corresponds to: in vitro stimulation with specific CMV peptide epitopes to enrich CMV-specific T cells. V is cut back by 6 bases and J by 6 bases, with 3 bases in the junction unmatched. From the cysteine through the phenylalanine, the CDR3 covers 12 amino acids. Of the read, only the CDR3 DNA is kept; its 36 bases are in frame from base 1. The full study reports these points: The ex vivo response was dominated by HLA-C-restricted CMV-specific TCR beta clonotypes, which also provided the single most frequent clonotype in two of eight donors. Cumulative frequency of public TCR beta family members discriminated carriers of CMV infection plus the relevant HLA type in this cohort and an independent roughly 320-donor cohort.

This sample was sequenced with an Illumina HiSeq 1500. In TCRdb, the public reads were trimmed at Q25 with fastp and aligned with MiXCR, with productive beta chains retained. Rows are unified per CDR3 protein, each entry keeping the most common DNA and genes. Counted in this sample were hundreds of thousands of distinct CDR3 sequences; 30% to 40% of them appeared once. About a sixth of the sample belongs to the ten largest clones. The sequence joins TRBV12-3 or TRBV12-4 to TRBJ1-2; 8 bases in the middle match TRBD1. The TCR comes from a human donor in good health (CMV status not recorded). Some clones in this sample may be carry-over from other donors' samples. The sample in question was cultured PBMCs, obtained from culture after CMV antigen stimulation. The DNA is TGTGCCAGCAGCGGACAGGGCGATGGCTACACCTTC. This codes for CASSGQGDGYTF.